The text below deals with one T cell receptor beta chain. The target antigen is unknown. These data come from a study of OX40 agonist ivuxolimab in advanced cancers. Study background: The mean age was approximately 60 years, ranging from about 20 to 90, with approximately 83% of participants male. There were three patients with partial responses, one having hepatocellular carcinoma and two cutaneous melanoma. Study observations and caveats: Both CD4+ and CD8+ T cell populations in blood had undergone clonal expansion by week 6 at 0.1 to 3.0 mg/kg. Part of the nonresponder group also had normalized T-cell clonal expansion that was low.

The CDR3 has 15 amino acids. CDR1 and CDR2 (germline): MGHRA, YSYEKL. V lost 3 bases and J lost 5; bases outside the gene matches: 9. Assay: immunoSEQ multiplex PCR; the TCRdb copy retains only in-frame clones and omits some. Of some 45,000 clones listed, approximately 91% are singletons. This chain uses TRBV4-1 with TRBJ2-5; 7 nucleotides agree with TRBD2. The specimen was CD4+ or CD8+ T cells sorted from blood, collected in a trial of the OX40 agonist ivuxolimab. This clonotype was sampled from an adult with an advanced solid tumor such as melanoma, head and neck, liver or kidney cancer. CDR3 nucleotide sequence: TGCGCCAGCAGCCAGTCTATACTAGCGTCGGAGACCCAGTACTTC. It encodes CASSQSILASETQYF.